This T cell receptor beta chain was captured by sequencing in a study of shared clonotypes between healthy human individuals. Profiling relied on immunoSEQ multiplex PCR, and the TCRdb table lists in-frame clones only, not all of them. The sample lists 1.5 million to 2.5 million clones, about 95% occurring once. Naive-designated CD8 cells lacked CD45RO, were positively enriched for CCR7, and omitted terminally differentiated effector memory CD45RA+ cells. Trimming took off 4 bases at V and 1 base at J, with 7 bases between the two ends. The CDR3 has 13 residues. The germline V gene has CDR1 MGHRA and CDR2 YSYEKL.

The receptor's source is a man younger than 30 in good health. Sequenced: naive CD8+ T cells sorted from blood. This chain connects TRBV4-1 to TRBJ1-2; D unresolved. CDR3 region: CASSPNGNYGYTF. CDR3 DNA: TGCGCCAGCAGCCCAAACGGTAACTATGGCTACACCTTC.